The rows below give T cell receptor beta chains drawn from one sample of a study of Graves' ophthalmopathy and Graves' hyperthyroidism. MiXCR was run by TCRdb on the multiplex PCR reads, yielding one entry per CDR3 protein. The sample holds roughly 170,000 distinct CDR3 sequences; approximately 40% are singletons and the top ten take approximately 9%. The specimen was peripheral blood. All receptors derive from a man aged 25-40 years with Graves' ophthalmopathy. The CDR3 runs from the conserved cysteine through the conserved F or W. D genes are given only for firm matches. The size field is filled for only some rows; it gives once, few, many or a size class.

J,D,size,V,DNA,CDR3
TRBJ1-2,TRBD1,many,TRBV9,TGTGCCAGCAGGACAGGGGGCGGTGGCTACACCTTC,CASRTGGGGYTF
TRBJ2-7,NA,NA,TRBV12-3/TRBV12-4,TGTGCCAGCAGTTTACGCAGGGCTGCCGAGCAGTACTTC,CASSLRRAAEQYF
TRBJ2-7,NA,NA,TRBV5-1,TGCGCCAGCAGCTTGTACGGGGACACAGCCTACGAGCAGTACTTC,CASSLYGDTAYEQYF
TRBJ1-2,TRBD1,NA,TRBV12-3/TRBV12-4,TGTGCCAGCAGTGCCGACAGGGGGTTTAGCTATGGCTACACCTTC,CASSADRGFSYGYTF
TRBJ2-7,NA,NA,TRBV6-1,TGTGCCAGCAGGAGCTCGGGCAGGGGCTACGAGCAGTACTTC,CASRSSGRGYEQYF
TRBJ1-6,NA,NA,TRBV28,TGTGCCAGCACCGGGGGAAGCTCCTATAATTCACCCCTCCACTTT,CASTGGSSYNSPLHF
TRBJ2-7,NA,NA,TRBV11-1,TGTGCCAGCAGCTATGACAGATCCTACGAGCAGTACTTC,CASSYDRSYEQYF
TRBJ1-1,NA,once,TRBV2,TGTGCCAGCAGTGAATCCCCGGCGAACACTGAAGCTTTCTTT,CASSESPANTEAFF
TRBJ2-7,NA,few,TRBV19,TGTGCCAGTAGCCGCGAGGGGAGAGGCTACGAGCAGTACTTC,CASSREGRGYEQYF
TRBJ2-5,NA,many,TRBV7-8,TGTGCCAGCAGCCCAGTCAGGTCCAGGCGGGAAGAGACCCAGTACTTC,CASSPVRSRREETQYF
TRBJ1-1,NA,many,TRBV12-3/TRBV12-4,TGTGCCAGCAGTTTAGCTGGTGCGGCTTTCTTT,CASSLAGAAFF
TRBJ1-1,NA,NA,TRBV13,TGTGCCAGCAGCTTAGAGAGAAGAAGTAACACTGAAGCTTTCTTT,CASSLERRSNTEAFF
TRBJ2-5,NA,few,TRBV7-2,TGTGCCAGCAGCTTATCTTTAGGGACCCAGTACTTC,CASSLSLGTQYF
TRBJ1-1,NA,NA,TRBV6-1,TGTGCCAGCAGTGAAGTTGACGGTTACACTGAAGCTTTCTTT,CASSEVDGYTEAFF
TRBJ2-4,NA,many,TRBV4-2,TGTGCCAGCAGCCAAGCGACAGGACCGGAAAACATTCAGTACTTC,CASSQATGPENIQYF
TRBJ2-5,NA,NA,TRBV6-9,TGTGCCAGCAGGAATCTGATCCAAGAGACCCAGTACTTC,CASRNLIQETQYF
TRBJ1-6,NA,many,TRBV12-3/TRBV12-4,TGTGCCAGCAGTTTAGGGCAGGGGTATAATTCACCCCTCCACTTT,CASSLGQGYNSPLHF
TRBJ2-7,NA,many,TRBV12-3/TRBV12-4,TGTGCCAGCAAAATCATGGACAGCTACGAGCAGTACTTC,CASKIMDSYEQYF
TRBJ1-1,TRBD1,many,TRBV7-2,TGTGCCAGCAGCTGGGGGACAGGCACTGAAGCTTTCTTT,CASSWGTGTEAFF
TRBJ1-5,NA,many,TRBV19,TGTGCCAGTACCCTCGGGGCAGGGCATCAGCCCCAGCATTTT,CASTLGAGHQPQHF
TRBJ2-7,NA,many,TRBV6-5,TGTGCCAGCAGTTACTCACAGGGCTACGAGCAGTACTTC,CASSYSQGYEQYF
TRBJ1-1,NA,few,TRBV29-1,TGCAGCGCTTCGGACAGATTAGCTTTCTTT,CSASDRLAFF
TRBJ2-5,TRBD2,NA,TRBV12-3/TRBV12-4,TGTGCCAGCACGGGGGGAATCGTTGAGACCCAGTACTTC,CASTGGIVETQYF
TRBJ1-2,NA,many,TRBV7-9,TGTGCCAGCAGCTACGGGACGGGTAGCTACACCTTC,CASSYGTGSYTF
TRBJ2-5,NA,many,TRBV7-8,TGTGCCAGCAGCTTAGCGGGTGAGACCCAGTACTTC,CASSLAGETQYF
TRBJ2-7,NA,NA,TRBV6-5,TGTGCCAGCAGTTACTCGATGGCGGTCTCCTACGAGCAGTACTTC,CASSYSMAVSYEQYF
TRBJ2-7,TRBD1,many,TRBV7-8,TGTGCCAGCAGCCCTCGACAGGGCATCTACGAGCAGTACTTC,CASSPRQGIYEQYF
TRBJ2-5,NA,few,TRBV24-1,TGTGCCACCAGTGATTTTACAGGGAGCGAGACCCAGTACTTC,CATSDFTGSETQYF
TRBJ2-4,TRBD2,many,TRBV19,TGTGCCAGTAGTAGCGGGACTAGCGTAGCCAAAAACATTCAGTACTTC,CASSSGTSVAKNIQYF
TRBJ1-1,NA,many,TRBV20-1,TGCAGTGCTAGAGACTTTATGAACACTGAAGCTTTCTTT,CSARDFMNTEAFF
TRBJ2-4,TRBD1,NA,TRBV12-3/TRBV12-4,TGCGCCAGCAGATGGACCGGGACAGGGACGATGTACTTC,CASRWTGTGTMYF
TRBJ1-1,NA,many,TRBV6-2/TRBV6-3,TGTGCCAGCAGTTACGATATCACTGAAGCTTTCTTT,CASSYDITEAFF
TRBJ2-5,TRBD2,many,TRBV18,TGTGCCAGCTCACCTACCTTAGCGGGAGGAGGAGAGACCCAGTACTTC,CASSPTLAGGGETQYF
TRBJ1-1,TRBD1,many,TRBV12-5,TGTGCTAGTGCTGGACAGGGGGCGCGGCAAGCTTTCTTT,CASAGQGARQAFF
TRBJ1-1,NA,NA,TRBV28,TGTGCCAGCAGCGTGGGGGGCACCTCCGCCGGGAACACTGAAGCTTTCTTT,CASSVGGTSAGNTEAFF
TRBJ1-2,NA,NA,TRBV6-1,TGTGCCAGCAGTGAAGCCGGGACGGGGCTTGTCTACACCTTC,CASSEAGTGLVYTF
TRBJ2-7,TRBD2,many,TRBV19,TGTGCCAGTAGTTTAACCCCGGCGGGTAGCGGGATCCCCTACGTACACGAGCAGTACTTC,CASSLTPAGSGIPYVHEQYF
TRBJ1-1,NA,many,TRBV7-2,TGTGCCAGCAGCTTAGGTCGGATCATGAACACTGAAGCTTTCTTT,CASSLGRIMNTEAFF
TRBJ2-5,TRBD2,NA,TRBV12-3/TRBV12-4,TGTGCCAGCAGTTTCCTCCGGACTAGCACTGAGACCCAGTACTTC,CASSFLRTSTETQYF
TRBJ2-7,NA,many,TRBV6-2/TRBV6-3,TGTGCCAGCAGTTCCCCGCCATCTAGAGTATTGGACTTC,CASSSPPSRVLDF
TRBJ2-7,NA,many,TRBV30,TGTGCCTGGAGTGTACTCCCCTATGGGGAGCAGTACTTC,CAWSVLPYGEQYF
TRBJ2-2,NA,many,TRBV29-1,TGCAGCGTTAAGACAGGCTACACCGGGGAGCTGTTTTTT,CSVKTGYTGELFF
TRBJ1-1,NA,NA,TRBV12-3/TRBV12-4,TGTGCCAGCAGGGCTATAAGGGGGTCTGAAGCTTTCTTT,CASRAIRGSEAFF
TRBJ1-2,NA,many,TRBV6-5,TGTGCCAGCAGCAGAGACAGGAACTATGGCTACACCTTC,CASSRDRNYGYTF
TRBJ2-3,NA,many,TRBV6-4,TGTGCCAGCACCGAAGGGTCAGCCAGCACAGATACGCAGTATTTT,CASTEGSASTDTQYF
TRBJ2-7,NA,many,TRBV24-1,TGTGCCACCAGTGACCTGCGCGAGGGCTACGAGCAGTACTTC,CATSDLREGYEQYF
TRBJ2-1,NA,NA,TRBV7-8,TGTGCCAGCAGCTTAGACCGGAATGAGCAGTTCTTC,CASSLDRNEQFF
TRBJ2-2,NA,NA,TRBV28,TGTGCCAGCAGTTTATGGACTAGTGTCCCCGGGGAGCTGTTTTTT,CASSLWTSVPGELFF